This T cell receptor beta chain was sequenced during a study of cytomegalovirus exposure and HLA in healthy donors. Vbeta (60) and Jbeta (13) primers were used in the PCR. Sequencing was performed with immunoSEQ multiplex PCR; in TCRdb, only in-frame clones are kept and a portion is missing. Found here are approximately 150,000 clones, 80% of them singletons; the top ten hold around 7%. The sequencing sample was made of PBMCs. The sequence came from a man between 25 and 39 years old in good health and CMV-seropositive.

The CDR3 loop is CASSLGEPGSEQFF. In DNA, the CDR3 is TGTGCCAGCAGCTTAGGTGAGCCGGGGAGTGAGCAGTTCTTC. This sequence joins TRBV11-3 and TRBJ2-1, with D maybe TRBD2 (5 bases). The germline V gene encodes CDR1 SGHNT and CDR2 YENEEA. V was shortened by 1 base and J by 9 bases, with 13 bases between the two germline ends. The CDR3 loop spans 14 amino acids.